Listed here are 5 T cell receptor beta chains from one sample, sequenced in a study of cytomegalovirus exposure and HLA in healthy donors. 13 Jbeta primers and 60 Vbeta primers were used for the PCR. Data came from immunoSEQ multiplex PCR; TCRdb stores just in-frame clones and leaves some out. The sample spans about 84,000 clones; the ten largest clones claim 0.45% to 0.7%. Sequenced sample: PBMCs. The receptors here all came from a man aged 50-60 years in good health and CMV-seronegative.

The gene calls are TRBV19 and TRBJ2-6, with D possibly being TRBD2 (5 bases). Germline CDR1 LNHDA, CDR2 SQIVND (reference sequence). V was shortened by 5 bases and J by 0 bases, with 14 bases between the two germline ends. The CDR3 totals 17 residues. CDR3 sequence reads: CASSRESRISGANVLTF. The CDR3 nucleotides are TGTGCCAGTAGTCGGGAATCTCGGATCTCTGGGGCCAACGTCCTGACTTTC.

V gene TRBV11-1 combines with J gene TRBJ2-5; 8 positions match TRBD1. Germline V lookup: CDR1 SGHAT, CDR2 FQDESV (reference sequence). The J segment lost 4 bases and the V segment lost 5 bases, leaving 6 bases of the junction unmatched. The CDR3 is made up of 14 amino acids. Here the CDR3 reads CASSQGQGRETQYF. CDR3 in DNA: TGTGCCAGCAGCCAAGGACAGGGACGAGAGACCCAGTACTTC.

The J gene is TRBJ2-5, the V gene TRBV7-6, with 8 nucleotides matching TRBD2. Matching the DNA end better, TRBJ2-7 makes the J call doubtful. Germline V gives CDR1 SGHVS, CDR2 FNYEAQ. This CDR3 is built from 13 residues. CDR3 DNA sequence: TGTGCCAGTCAGCGGGGGCCCACCTACGAGCAGTACTTC. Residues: CASQRGPTYEQYF.

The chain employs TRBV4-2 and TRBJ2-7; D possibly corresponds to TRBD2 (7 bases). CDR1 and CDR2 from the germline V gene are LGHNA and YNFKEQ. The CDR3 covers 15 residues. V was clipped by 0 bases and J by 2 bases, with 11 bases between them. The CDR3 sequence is CASSQDRRGPYEQYF. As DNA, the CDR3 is TGTGCCAGCAGCCAAGATCGGCGGGGGCCCTACGAGCAGTACTTC.

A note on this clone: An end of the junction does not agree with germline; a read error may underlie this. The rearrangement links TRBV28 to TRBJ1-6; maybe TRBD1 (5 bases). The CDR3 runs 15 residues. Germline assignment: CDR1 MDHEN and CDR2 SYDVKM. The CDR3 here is CASSPAQEKNSPPHF. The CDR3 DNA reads TGTGCCAGCAGCCCAGCACAGGAAAAAAATTCACCCCCCCACTTT.